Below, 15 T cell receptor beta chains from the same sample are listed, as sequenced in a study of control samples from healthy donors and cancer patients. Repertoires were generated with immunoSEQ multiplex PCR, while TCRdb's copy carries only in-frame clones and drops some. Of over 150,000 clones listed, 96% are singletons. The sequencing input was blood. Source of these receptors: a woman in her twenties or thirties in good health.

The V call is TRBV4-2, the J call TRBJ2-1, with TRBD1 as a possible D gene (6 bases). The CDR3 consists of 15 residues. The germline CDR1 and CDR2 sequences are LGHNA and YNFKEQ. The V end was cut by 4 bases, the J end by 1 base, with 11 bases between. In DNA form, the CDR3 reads TGTGCCAGCAGCCGAACAGGGTCTTCCTACAATGAGCAGTTCTTC. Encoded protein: CASSRTGSSYNEQFF.

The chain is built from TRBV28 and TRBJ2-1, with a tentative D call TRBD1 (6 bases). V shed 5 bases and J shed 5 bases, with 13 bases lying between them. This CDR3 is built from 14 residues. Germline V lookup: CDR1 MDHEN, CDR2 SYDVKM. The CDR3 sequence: CASSPTGFDNEQFF. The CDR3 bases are TGTGCCAGCAGTCCTACAGGGTTCGACAATGAGCAGTTCTTC.

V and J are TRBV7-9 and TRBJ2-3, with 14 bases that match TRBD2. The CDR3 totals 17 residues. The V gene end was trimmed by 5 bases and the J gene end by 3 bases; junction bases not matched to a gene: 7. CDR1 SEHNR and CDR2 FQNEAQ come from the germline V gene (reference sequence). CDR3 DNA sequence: TGTGCCAGCAGCCCGCATGGGACTAGCGGGAGAACAGATACGCAGTATTTT. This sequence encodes CASSPHGTSGRTDTQYF.

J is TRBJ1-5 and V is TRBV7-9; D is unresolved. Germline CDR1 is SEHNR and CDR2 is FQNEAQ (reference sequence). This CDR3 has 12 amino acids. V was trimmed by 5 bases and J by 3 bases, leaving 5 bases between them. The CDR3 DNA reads TGTGCCAGCAGCCCGATCAATCAGCCCCAGCATTTT. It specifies CASSPINQPQHF.

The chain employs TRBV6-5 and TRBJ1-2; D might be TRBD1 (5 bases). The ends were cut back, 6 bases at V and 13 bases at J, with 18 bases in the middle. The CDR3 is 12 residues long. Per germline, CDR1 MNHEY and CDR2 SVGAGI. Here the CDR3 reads CASRSGTESCTF. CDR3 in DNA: TGTGCCAGCAGATCAGGGACCGAAAGCTGCACCTTC.

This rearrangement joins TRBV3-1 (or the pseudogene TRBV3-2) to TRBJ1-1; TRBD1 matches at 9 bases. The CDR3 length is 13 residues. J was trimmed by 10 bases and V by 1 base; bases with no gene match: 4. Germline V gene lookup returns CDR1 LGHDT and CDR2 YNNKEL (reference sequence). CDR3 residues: CASSQVNRGRAFF. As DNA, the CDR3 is TGTGCCAGCAGCCAAGTCAACAGGGGGCGAGCTTTCTTT.

The CDR3 here is CASSLTSGIYEQYF. In DNA form, the CDR3 reads TGCGCCAGCAGCTTGACTAGCGGGATCTACGAGCAGTACTTC. The chain employs TRBV5-1 and TRBJ2-7, with TRBD2 matching 10 bases. With 1 base clipped from V and 3 bases from J, the junction kept 1 base outside the gene matches. Germline CDR1 and CDR2: SGHRS and YFSETQ. This CDR3 region has 14 residues. Supplemented by reference TRBV5-1 and TRBJ2-7, the full variable domain reads KAGVTQTPRYLIKTRGQQVTLSCSPISGHRSVSWYQQTPGQGLQFLFEYFSETQRNKGNFPGRFSGRQFSNSRSEMNVSTLELGDSALYLCASSLTSGIYEQYFGPGTRLTVT.

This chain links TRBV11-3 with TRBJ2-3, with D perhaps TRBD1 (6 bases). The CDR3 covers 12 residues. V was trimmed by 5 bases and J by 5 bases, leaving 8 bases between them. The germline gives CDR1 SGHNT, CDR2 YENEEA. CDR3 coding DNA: TGTGCCAGCAGCGGACAGAAAGATACGCAGTATTTT. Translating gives CASSGQKDTQYF.

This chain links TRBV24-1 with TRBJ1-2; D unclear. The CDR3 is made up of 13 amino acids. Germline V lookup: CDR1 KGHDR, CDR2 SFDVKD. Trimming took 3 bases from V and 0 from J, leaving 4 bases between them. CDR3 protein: CATSDGANYGYTF. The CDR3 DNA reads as TGTGCCACCAGTGATGGGGCTAACTATGGCTACACCTTC.

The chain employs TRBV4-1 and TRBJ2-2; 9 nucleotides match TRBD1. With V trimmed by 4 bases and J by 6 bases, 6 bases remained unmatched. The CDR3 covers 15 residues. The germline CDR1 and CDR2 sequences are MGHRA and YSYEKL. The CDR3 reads CASSRGQGEAGELFF. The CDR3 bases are TGCGCCAGCAGCCGGGGACAGGGAGAAGCCGGGGAGCTGTTTTTT.

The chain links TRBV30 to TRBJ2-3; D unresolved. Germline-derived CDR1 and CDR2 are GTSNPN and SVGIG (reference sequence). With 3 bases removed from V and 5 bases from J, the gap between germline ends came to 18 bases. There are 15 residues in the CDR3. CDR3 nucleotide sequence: TGTGCCTGGAGGACGCCGGAGTATAGGCGAGATACGCAGTATTTT. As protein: CAWRTPEYRRDTQYF. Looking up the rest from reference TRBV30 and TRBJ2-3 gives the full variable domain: SQTIHQWPATLVQPVGSPLSLECTVEGTSNPNLYWYRQAAGRGLQLLFYSVGIGQISSEVPQNLSASRPQDRQFILSSKKLLLSDSGFYLCAWRTPEYRRDTQYFGPGTRLTVL.

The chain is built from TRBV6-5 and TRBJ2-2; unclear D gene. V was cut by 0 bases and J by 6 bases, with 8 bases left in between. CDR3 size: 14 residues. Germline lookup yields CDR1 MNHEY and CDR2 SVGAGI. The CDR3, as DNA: TGTGCCAGCAGTTACTCAACAAGCGCCGGGGAGCTGTTTTTT. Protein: CASSYSTSAGELFF.

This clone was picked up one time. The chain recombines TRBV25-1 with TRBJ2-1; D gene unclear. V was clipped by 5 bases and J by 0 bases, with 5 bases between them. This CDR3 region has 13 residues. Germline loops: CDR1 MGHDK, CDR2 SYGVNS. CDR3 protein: CASSSFSYNEQFF. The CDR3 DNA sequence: TGTGCCAGCAGTAGCTTCTCCTACAATGAGCAGTTCTTC. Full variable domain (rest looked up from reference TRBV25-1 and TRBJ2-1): EADIYQTPRYLVIGTGKKITLECSQTMGHDKMYWYQQDPGMELHLIHYSYGVNSTEKGDLSSESTVSRIRTEHFPLTLESARPSHTSQYLCASSSFSYNEQFFGPGTRLTVL.

In DNA, the CDR3 is TGCGCCAGCAGCTCCCCGGGGCAGCCCCAGCATTTT. Encoded protein: CASSSPGQPQHF. J is TRBJ1-5 and V is TRBV4-1; D gene uncertain. The V end was cut by 5 bases, the J end by 7 bases, with 9 bases between. The germline gives CDR1 MGHRA, CDR2 YSYEKL. The CDR3 contains 12 residues.

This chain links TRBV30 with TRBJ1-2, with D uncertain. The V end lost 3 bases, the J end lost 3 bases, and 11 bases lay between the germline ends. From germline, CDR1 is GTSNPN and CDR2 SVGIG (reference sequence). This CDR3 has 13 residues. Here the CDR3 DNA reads TGTGCCTGGAGAGGAGGGAGGGACTATGGCTACACCTTC. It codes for CAWRGGRDYGYTF.